The entry below gives a single T cell receptor beta chain sequence along with its context. In the study's own analysis: Amplification of reference gene primers provided the estimated nucleated cell counts. This table comes from immunoSEQ multiplex PCR, and its TCRdb copy is limited to in-frame clones, with some not included. That table gives V, J and clone size, and the DNA gave D and trimming. The sample lists 150,000 to 170,000 clones, roughly nine tenths occurring once. This entry belongs to a study of blood T cell repertoires in COVID-19. Whole-study context: The cDNA or gDNA used as material had been derived from T cells, B-cell-depleted T cells, or PBMCs.

Specimen: peripheral blood. The origin of this receptor is a man aged 50 to 59 with acute or convalescent COVID-19.

The CDR3 sequence: CASSPVGQGIWYGYTF. CDR3 DNA: TGTGCCAGTAGCCCTGTTGGACAGGGAATATGGTATGGCTACACCTTC. This chain links TRBV19 with TRBJ1-2; TRBD1 aligns across 8 bases. Germline values: CDR1 LNHDA, CDR2 SQIVND (reference sequence). This CDR3 has 16 residues. Trimming took 6 bases from V and 5 from J; bases not matched to a gene: 14.